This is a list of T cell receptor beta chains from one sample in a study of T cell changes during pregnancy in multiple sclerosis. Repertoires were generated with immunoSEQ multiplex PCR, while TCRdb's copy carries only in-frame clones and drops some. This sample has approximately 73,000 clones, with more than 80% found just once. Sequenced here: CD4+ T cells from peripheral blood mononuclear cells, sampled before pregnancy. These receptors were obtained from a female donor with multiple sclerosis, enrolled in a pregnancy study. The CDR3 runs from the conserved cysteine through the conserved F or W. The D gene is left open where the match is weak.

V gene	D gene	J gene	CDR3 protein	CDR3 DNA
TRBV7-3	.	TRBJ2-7	CASSYRGTGEQYF	TGTGCCAGCAGCTATCGGGGAACGGGGGAGCAGTACTTC
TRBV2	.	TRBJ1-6	CASSERPGYVNSPLHF	TGTGCCAGCAGTGAACGGCCAGGGTACGTCAATTCACCCCTCCACTTT
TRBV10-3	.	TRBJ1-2	CAISEDSPAYGYTF	TGTGCCATCAGTGAAGACAGCCCTGCCTATGGCTACACCTTC
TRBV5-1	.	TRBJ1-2	CASSPLADTYGYTF	TGCGCCAGCAGCCCGTTGGCGGATACCTATGGCTACACCTTC
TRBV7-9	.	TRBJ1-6	CASSSNSPLHF	TGTGCCAGCAGCTCGAATTCACCCCTCCACTTT
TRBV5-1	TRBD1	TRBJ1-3	CASSSGQGSYSGNTIYF	TGCGCCAGCAGCTCAGGACAGGGGTCTTACTCTGGAAACACCATATATTTT
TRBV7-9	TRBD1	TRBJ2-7	CASKRDSEYYEQYF	TGTGCCAGCAAAAGGGACAGCGAGTACTACGAGCAGTACTTC
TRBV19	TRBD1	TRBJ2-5	CASSAYRGLETQYF	TGTGCCAGTAGTGCATACAGGGGGCTAGAGACCCAGTACTTC
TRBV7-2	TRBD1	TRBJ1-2	CASSPDRVGGYTF	TGTGCCAGCAGCCCGGACAGGGTTGGTGGCTACACCTTC
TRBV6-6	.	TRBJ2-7	CASSQIYEQYF	TGTGCCAGCAGCCAGATCTACGAGCAGTACTTC
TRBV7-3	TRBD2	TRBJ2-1	CASSDNGGASYNEQFF	TGTGCCAGCAGCGACAACGGGGGGGCCTCCTACAATGAGCAGTTCTTC